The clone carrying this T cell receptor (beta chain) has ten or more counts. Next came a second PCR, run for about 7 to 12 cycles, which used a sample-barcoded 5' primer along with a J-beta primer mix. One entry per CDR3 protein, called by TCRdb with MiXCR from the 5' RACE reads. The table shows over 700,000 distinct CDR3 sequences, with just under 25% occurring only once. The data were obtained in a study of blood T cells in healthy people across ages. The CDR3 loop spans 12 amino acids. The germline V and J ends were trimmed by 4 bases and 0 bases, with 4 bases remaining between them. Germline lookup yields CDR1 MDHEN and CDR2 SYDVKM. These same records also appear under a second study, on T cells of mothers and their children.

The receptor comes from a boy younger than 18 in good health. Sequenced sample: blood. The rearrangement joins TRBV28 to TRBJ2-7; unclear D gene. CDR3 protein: CASSSRSYEQYF. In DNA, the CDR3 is TGTGCCAGCAGTTCTCGCTCCTACGAGCAGTACTTC.